The 31 T cell receptor beta chains below were found in one sample sequenced in a study of cytomegalovirus exposure and HLA in healthy donors. With 60 Vbeta and 13 Jbeta primers, the PCR was carried out. Clones were read by immunoSEQ multiplex PCR, and TCRdb kept only the in-frame ones, dropping some. The sample lists around 130,000 clones; about four fifths were seen once. The sequenced sample consisted of PBMCs. The source of these receptors is a young man in good health and CMV-seronegative.

This rearrangement joins TRBV10-1 to TRBJ2-1, with 8 bases lining up with TRBD1. CDR3 length: 15 amino acids. Germline CDR1 is WNHNN and CDR2 is SYGVQD (reference sequence). Trimming at V came to 5 bases and at J to 7 bases, leaving 10 bases not matched to a gene. CDR3 in amino acids: CASSPSRGRGNEQFF. As DNA, the CDR3 is TGCGCCAGCAGTCCTAGCAGGGGGCGCGGGAATGAGCAGTTCTTC.

The chain employs TRBV2 and TRBJ1-1; D ambiguous. Trimming removed 6 bases at V and 1 base at J, with 12 bases between. CDR1 is SNHLY and CDR2 is FYNNEI in the germline V gene. The CDR3 extends over 14 amino acids. CDR3 protein: CASREPGGNTEAFF. CDR3 nucleotides: TGTGCCAGCAGAGAGCCCGGAGGGAACACTGAAGCTTTCTTT. The complete variable domain, with remaining parts taken from reference TRBV2 and TRBJ1-1, reads EPEVTQTPSHQVTQMGQEVILRCVPISNHLYFYWYRQILGQKVEFLVSFYNNEISEKSEIFDDQFSVERPDGSNFTLKIRSTKLEDSAMYFCASREPGGNTEAFFGQGTRLTVV.

The chain uses TRBV9 and TRBJ1-1, with D tentatively TRBD1 (5 bases). Germline CDR1 reads SGDLS; CDR2 reads YYNGEE. The CDR3 sequence is 11 residues long. Trimming removed 10 bases at V and 1 base at J, with 8 bases between. The DNA of the CDR3 is TGTGCCTCAGGGTCGAACACTGAAGCTTTCTTT. It encodes CASGSNTEAFF. Full variable domain (remainder filled in from reference TRBV9 and TRBJ1-1): DSGVTQTPKHLITATGQRVTLRCSPRSGDLSVYWYQQSLDQGLQFLIQYYNGEERAKGNILERFSAQQFPDLHSELNLSSLELGDSALYFCASGSNTEAFFGQGTRLTVV.

V and J are TRBV30 and TRBJ2-7; 9 bases match TRBD1. Germline V gene data show CDR1 as GTSNPN and CDR2 as SVGIG (reference sequence). V trimming: 4 bases; J trimming: 4 bases; junction bases outside the gene matches: 5. The CDR3 covers 13 residues. The CDR3 region is CAWTDRGIYEQYF. The CDR3 DNA sequence: TGTGCCTGGACCGACAGGGGGATATACGAGCAGTACTTC.

This chain uses TRBV13 with TRBJ1-2; D unclear. This CDR3 is built from 17 residues. The germline V gene encodes CDR1 PRHDT and CDR2 FYEKMQ (reference sequence). V was trimmed by 8 bases and J by 8 bases, leaving 30 bases between them. CDR3 residues: CASGGQVRSEESGGYTF. CDR3 nucleotide sequence: TGTGCCAGCGGAGGTCAGGTGAGATCCGAGGAAAGTGGGGGCTACACCTTC.

The chain uses TRBV7-2 and TRBJ1-5; perhaps TRBD1 as D (5 bases). Germline V gene sequence: CDR1 SGHTA, CDR2 FQGNSA. V lost 5 bases and J lost 3, with 17 bases in between. The CDR3 is 16 residues long. The DNA of the CDR3 is TGTGCCAGCAGCCTGACAGCGACAGTTCTCAATCAGCCCCAGCATTTT. Encoded protein: CASSLTATVLNQPQHF.

The chain combines TRBV7-9 with TRBJ2-2, with D possibly matching TRBD2 (5 bases). Germline CDR1 is SEHNR and CDR2 is FQNEAQ (reference sequence). This CDR3 is 15 amino acids long. Trimming stripped 5 bases from V and 5 bases from J, with 15 bases between. The CDR3 sequence is CASSETKRGTGELFF. CDR3 nucleotides: TGTGCCAGCAGCGAAACAAAAAGAGGGACCGGGGAGCTGTTTTTT.

This chain connects TRBV9 to TRBJ1-2; 7 bases agree with TRBD1. The CDR3 spans 14 residues. Per germline, CDR1 SGDLS and CDR2 YYNGEE. J gave up 7 bases and V 0 bases, and 6 bases lay outside the gene matches. Here the CDR3 DNA reads TGTGCCAGCAGCGTAGCTACAGGGGTGGCTGGCTACACCTTC. This gives the protein CASSVATGVAGYTF.

The rearrangement links TRBV30 to TRBJ2-7; no reliable D call. The CDR3 runs to 12 residues. With 8 bases removed from V and 4 bases from J, the gap between germline ends came to 15 bases. Per germline, CDR1 GTSNPN and CDR2 SVGIG (reference sequence). The DNA for the CDR3 is TGTGCCGGGTCCCGCGCGAGGTACGAGCAGTACTTC. Its protein is CAGSRARYEQYF.

V gene TRBV18 combines with J gene TRBJ1-6; no clear D. The germline gives CDR1 KGHSH, CDR2 LQKENI. Deletions cut 3 bases from V and 5 bases from J, with 11 bases between. The CDR3 sequence is 15 residues long. The CDR3 protein is CASSPGRPDNSPLHF. In nucleotides, the CDR3 is TGTGCCAGCTCACCGGGCCGCCCGGATAATTCACCCCTCCACTTT.

The J gene is TRBJ2-3, the V gene TRBV19; 7 nucleotides align to TRBD2. The CDR3 length is 16 residues. Unmatched junction bases numbered 11, after V lost 5 bases and J lost 3 bases. CDR1 and CDR2 (germline): LNHDA, SQIVND (reference sequence). CDR3 region: CASSLLRGRGTDTQYF. As DNA, the CDR3 is TGTGCCAGTAGTTTGTTACGGGGGAGGGGAACAGATACGCAGTATTTT.

This clone was picked up a small number of times. V and J are TRBV7-2 and TRBJ2-5, with 9 bases lining up with TRBD2. The CDR3 contains 17 residues. V lost 7 bases and J lost 0; bases outside the gene matches: 12. Germline lookup yields CDR1 SGHTA and CDR2 FQGNSA. The CDR3 region has the DNA TGTGCCAGCACCCCAAGGGGGCTAGCGGGGTACCAAGAGACCCAGTACTTC. Translating gives CASTPRGLAGYQETQYF. The entire variable domain, with the rest obtained from reference TRBV7-2 and TRBJ2-5, is as follows: GAGVSQSPSNKVTEKGKDVELRCDPISGHTALYWYRQSLGQGLEFLIYFQGNSAPDKSGLPSDRFSAERTGGSVSTLTIQRTQQEDSAVYLCASTPRGLAGYQETQYFGPGTRLLVL.

The V gene is TRBV9, the J gene TRBJ1-5; D perhaps matches TRBD1 (5 bases). V lost 4 bases and J 8 bases, leaving 13 bases between the germline ends. From germline, CDR1 is SGDLS and CDR2 YYNGEE. The CDR3 contains 13 residues. CDR3 bases: TGTGCCAGCAGCCTCCAGGGCTTAGAGCCCCAGCATTTT. Protein sequence: CASSLQGLEPQHF. The full variable domain, with the rest looked up from reference TRBV9 and TRBJ1-5, is DSGVTQTPKHLITATGQRVTLRCSPRSGDLSVYWYQQSLDQGLQFLIQYYNGEERAKGNILERFSAQQFPDLHSELNLSSLELGDSALYFCASSLQGLEPQHFGDGTRLSIL.

V and J are TRBV12-5 and TRBJ2-7, with D possibly TRBD1 on 5 matching bases. The germline CDR1 and CDR2 sequences are LGHNT and FRNRAP. CDR3 length equals 16 residues. V shed 7 bases and J shed 2 bases, with 21 bases lying between them. CDR3 in amino acids: CASAKPQGTPTYEQYF. DNA of the CDR3: TGTGCTAGTGCCAAACCTCAGGGAACCCCAACCTACGAGCAGTACTTC.

V usage is TRBV2 and J usage is TRBJ1-6; TRBD1 might be the D (5 bases). Germline CDR1 is SNHLY and CDR2 is FYNNEI. This CDR3 is built from 15 residues. V was pared by 10 bases and J by 9 bases, with 22 bases between. The CDR3 loop reads CATLFTARVRSPLHF. For the CDR3, the DNA is TGTGCCACACTCTTCACGGCCAGGGTACGTTCACCCCTCCACTTT.

The V call is TRBV4-3, the J call TRBJ2-7; D not resolved. The CDR3 consists of 13 residues. Trimming pared 0 bases from V and 5 bases from J, leaving 8 bases between. Per the germline V gene, CDR1 is LGHNA and CDR2 is YSLEER. CDR3 sequence reads: CASSQEKPHEQYF. As DNA, the CDR3 is TGCGCCAGCAGCCAAGAGAAGCCCCACGAGCAGTACTTC.

The chain combines TRBV6-1 with TRBJ1-5; unclear D gene. The CDR3 runs 13 residues. Per germline, CDR1 MNHNS and CDR2 SASEGT. Trimming pared 1 base from V and 4 bases from J, leaving 5 bases between. The CDR3 protein is CASSEGGNQPQHF. The CDR3 bases are TGTGCCAGCAGTGAAGGAGGGAATCAGCCCCAGCATTTT.

The genes are TRBV5-1 and TRBJ2-3; the match to TRBD1 covers 9 bases. The CDR3 sequence is 15 residues long. V gave up 4 bases and J gave up 3 bases; unmatched junction bases: 6. The germline V gene encodes CDR1 SGHRS and CDR2 YFSETQ. CDR3 in amino acids: CASSPGTGSTDTQYF. DNA for the CDR3: TGCGCCAGCAGCCCCGGGACAGGGAGTACAGATACGCAGTATTTT.

The chain has TRBV2 and TRBJ1-1, with 7 nucleotides matching TRBD1. The CDR3 has 15 residues. The trim removed 6 bases at V and 2 bases at J, leaving 9 bases unmatched. Germline V gene lookup returns CDR1 SNHLY and CDR2 FYNNEI. Here the CDR3 reads CASRPPRQGNTEAFF. CDR3 nucleotides: TGTGCCAGCAGACCCCCCCGACAGGGTAACACTGAAGCTTTCTTT.

This clone appeared once. The J gene is TRBJ1-1, the V gene TRBV27; D not certain. Germline values: CDR1 MNHEY, CDR2 SMNVEV (reference sequence). The CDR3 contains 12 residues. V was trimmed by 6 bases and J by 1 base, leaving 6 bases between them. CDR3 in DNA: TGTGCCAGCAGGGCGGGGAACACTGAAGCTTTCTTT. Amino acids: CASRAGNTEAFF.

The V call is TRBV6-6, the J call TRBJ2-7; a possible D gene is TRBD1 (5 bases). V gave up 0 bases and J gave up 3 bases, with 15 bases separating them. CDR3 length: 16 amino acids. Germline-derived CDR1 and CDR2 are MNHNY and SVGAGI (reference sequence). The CDR3, as DNA: TGTGCCAGCAGTTACTCGAAGGTAACAGGAAACTACGAGCAGTACTTC. It specifies CASSYSKVTGNYEQYF.

The chain couples TRBV15 to TRBJ2-3, with TRBD1 as a possible D gene (6 bases). In germline, CDR1 is LNHNV, CDR2 YYDKDF (reference sequence). The CDR3 totals 17 residues. V was pared by 0 bases and J by 4 bases, with 17 bases between. The DNA for the CDR3 is TGTGCCACCAGCAGAGATTCATGGGACATCGGTTCAGATACGCAGTATTTT. Residues: CATSRDSWDIGSDTQYF.

This clone was seen only once. The CDR3 bases are TGTGCCAGCAGCCTACAGGTGTACACTGAAGCTTTCTTT. This translates into CASSLQVYTEAFF. The chain combines TRBV7-2 with TRBJ1-1; TRBD1 might be the D (5 bases). This CDR3 is 13 amino acids long. Germline V lookup: CDR1 SGHTA, CDR2 FQGNSA. V dropped 5 bases and J dropped 3 bases, with 10 bases sitting between them.

CDR3 loop: CASSQGGRVENYEQYF. In nucleotides, the CDR3 is TGTGCCAGCAGCCAAGGGGGACGGGTAGAAAACTACGAGCAGTACTTC. This chain joins TRBV2 and TRBJ2-7; TRBD1 might be the D (6 bases). CDR1 and CDR2 (germline): SNHLY, FYNNEI. The CDR3 consists of 16 residues. The V end lost 6 bases, the J end lost 3 bases, and 21 bases lay between the germline ends.

The chain joins TRBV18 to TRBJ1-4; 9 bases are a match to TRBD1. CDR3 length equals 14 residues. V lost 6 bases and J lost 5; bases outside the gene matches: 4. From germline, CDR1 is KGHSH and CDR2 LQKENI. CDR3 residues: CASSSGTGNEKLFF. DNA of the CDR3: TGTGCCAGCTCCTCCGGGACAGGGAATGAAAAACTGTTTTTT.

This clone was recorded once. V is TRBV28 and J is TRBJ2-5; possibly TRBD1 for D (5 bases). The V gene lost 4 bases and the J gene lost 4 bases, with 16 bases spanning the gap. Germline lookup yields CDR1 MDHEN and CDR2 SYDVKM. The CDR3 extends over 15 amino acids. The CDR3 DNA reads TGTGCCAGCAGTTCTCGACAAAGTCAGGGAGAGACCCAGTACTTC. This translates into CASSSRQSQGETQYF.

CDR3: CATSRDLGARGNQPQHF. The CDR3 nucleotides are TGTGCCACCAGCAGAGATCTGGGGGCGCGAGGCAATCAGCCCCAGCATTTT. The gene calls are TRBV15 and TRBJ1-5, with D tentatively TRBD1 (6 bases). The CDR3 has 17 amino acids. Trimming pared 0 bases from V and 2 bases from J, leaving 14 bases between. Germline V gene lookup returns CDR1 LNHNV and CDR2 YYDKDF (reference sequence). The full variable domain, rest sourced from reference TRBV15 and TRBJ1-5, is DAMVIQNPRYQVTQFGKPVTLSCSQTLNHNVMYWYQQKSSQAPKLLFHYYDKDFNNEADTPDNFQSRRPNTSFCFLDIRSPGLGDTAMYLCATSRDLGARGNQPQHFGDGTRLSIL.

The chain has TRBV6-1 and TRBJ1-5, with 7 bases that match TRBD1. The CDR3 consists of 15 residues. CDR1 and CDR2 (germline): MNHNS, SASEGT. Trimming at V came to 4 bases and at J to 1 base, leaving 4 bases not matched to a gene. The CDR3 loop is CASSVMTGSNQPQHF. The CDR3 region has the DNA TGTGCCAGCAGTGTGATGACAGGGAGCAATCAGCCCCAGCATTTT.

This rearrangement joins TRBV30 to TRBJ2-5; D perhaps matches TRBD2 (6 bases). The J call may be incorrect, as the DNA end agrees better with TRBJ2-7. Germline assignment: CDR1 GTSNPN and CDR2 SVGIG (reference sequence). The CDR3 is made up of 12 amino acids. CDR3 sequence (DNA): TGTGCCTCGGACACGGGACTTCACGAGCAGTACTTC. Amino acid sequence: CASDTGLHEQYF.

The chain employs TRBV7-9 and TRBJ1-2, with D unclear. V gave up 1 base and J gave up 4 bases, with 10 bases separating them. This CDR3 spans 14 amino acids. Germline loops: CDR1 SEHNR, CDR2 FQNEAQ (reference sequence). The chain's CDR3 is CASSLGPGLYGYTF. The CDR3 DNA is TGTGCCAGCAGCTTAGGGCCAGGTCTCTATGGCTACACCTTC.

This clone was found once. The V gene is TRBV5-1, the J gene TRBJ1-1; no reliable D call. This CDR3 spans 13 amino acids. V was clipped by 6 bases and J by 1 base, with 10 bases between them. Per the germline V gene, CDR1 is SGHRS and CDR2 is YFSETQ. CDR3 bases: TGCGCCAGCAAGGAGGGCACGAACACTGAAGCTTTCTTT. Protein sequence: CASKEGTNTEAFF.